Following are 18 T cell receptor beta chains from one sample sequenced in a study of T-cell reconstitution after alpha-beta-depleted transplantation in children. A TCRbeta library incorporating unique molecular identifiers was prepared. TCRdb reprocessed the PCR reads with MiXCR, giving one entry per CDR3 protein. The repertoire consists of approximately 430,000 distinct CDR3 sequences, with 16% occurring once and the leading ten covering around 28%. Sample: PBMCs, mostly from graft donor cells, taken 360 days after TCRalphabeta/CD19-depleted stem cell transplant. The receptors were gathered from a boy under three years old who had a stem cell transplant for Wiskott-Aldrich syndrome, so the T cells may come from the graft donor.

The chain uses TRBV18 and TRBJ1-1, with D maybe TRBD1 (6 bases). The CDR3 length is 11 residues. Germline values: CDR1 KGHSH, CDR2 LQKENI. The CDR3 DNA reads TGTGCGTGCCTACAGGGTTCTGAAGCTTTCTTT. Amino acids: CACLQGSEAFF. Using reference TRBV18 and TRBJ1-1 for the parts outside the CDR3, the full variable domain is NAGVMQNPRHLVRRRGQEARLRCSPMKGHSHVYWYRQLPEEGLKFMVYLQKENIIDESGMPKERFSAEFPKEGPSILRIQQVVRGDSAAYFCACLQGSEAFFGQGTRLTVV.

This clonotype was recorded a few times. The chain carries TRBV19 and TRBJ2-6, with 7 positions matching TRBD2. Losses at the gene ends were 5 bases for V and 0 bases for J; bases not matched to a gene: 4. CDR1 LNHDA and CDR2 SQIVND come from the germline V gene (reference sequence). The CDR3 sequence is 16 residues long. The CDR3 bases are TGTGCCAGTAGTCCGGGACTACACTCTGGGGCCAACGTCCTGACTTTC. Its protein is CASSPGLHSGANVLTF.

This clonotype was seen a handful of times. The V and J genes are TRBV27 and TRBJ2-6; D not resolved. There are 17 residues in the CDR3. Trimming took 4 bases from V and 0 from J, leaving 13 bases between them. Germline values: CDR1 MNHEY, CDR2 SMNVEV (reference sequence). The DNA of the CDR3 is TGTGCCAGCAGTTGGAACACGCCGGGCTCTGGGGCCAACGTCCTGACTTTC. As protein: CASSWNTPGSGANVLTF. Looking up the rest from reference TRBV27 and TRBJ2-6 gives the full variable domain: EAQVTQNPRYLITVTGKKLTVTCSQNMNHEYMSWYRQDPGLGLRQIYYSMNVEVTDKGDVPEGYKVSRKEKRNFPLILESPSPNQTSLYFCASSWNTPGSGANVLTFGAGSRLTVL.

The genes are TRBV2 and TRBJ2-5; either TRBD1 or TRBD2 may supply D (5 bases each). Trimming cost V 7 bases and J 0 bases, with 9 bases left between them. The germline V gene has CDR1 SNHLY and CDR2 FYNNEI. The CDR3 contains 13 residues. CDR3 in DNA: TGTGCCAGCATCGGGGCTTACCAAGAGACCCAGTACTTC. Translation: CASIGAYQETQYF.

This clonotype was found a few times. This sequence joins TRBV27 and TRBJ2-6; D tentatively fits TRBD1 or TRBD2 (5 bases each). This CDR3 is built from 14 residues. Per the germline V gene, CDR1 is MNHEY and CDR2 is SMNVEV (reference sequence). The V and J ends lost 6 bases and 4 bases respectively, with 10 bases between them. Here the CDR3 reads CASRRGPGANVLTF. The CDR3, as DNA: TGTGCCAGCAGAAGGGGACCCGGGGCCAACGTCCTGACTTTC.

The CDR3 spells CASSPSGFSYEQYF. Written as DNA, the CDR3 is TGTGCCAGCAGTCCTAGCGGGTTCTCCTACGAGCAGTACTTC. The chain carries TRBV27 and TRBJ2-7; TRBD2 matches at 8 bases. This CDR3 region has 14 residues. Germline V CDR1 and CDR2: MNHEY, SMNVEV (reference sequence). The ends lost 5 bases at V and 0 bases at J; junction bases unmatched: 3.

Ten or more counts support this clonotype. The chain links TRBV7-9 to TRBJ2-7; D perhaps matches TRBD2 (5 bases). This CDR3 comprises 15 residues. In germline, CDR1 is SEHNR, CDR2 FQNEAQ (reference sequence). V dropped 4 bases and J dropped 3 bases, with 16 bases sitting between them. The CDR3 region has the DNA TGTGCCAGCAGCTCACTGGACCACGGAGGCTACGAGCAGTACTTC. Translation: CASSSLDHGGYEQYF.

This clonotype was counted between two and nine times. The chain carries TRBV6-1 and TRBJ2-3; D is uncertain. Germline lookup yields CDR1 MNHNS and CDR2 SASEGT. CDR3 size: 15 residues. V shed 6 bases and J shed 0 bases, with 13 bases lying between them. The CDR3 DNA sequence: TGTGCCAGCAGACCCCATATGTTCAGCACAGATACGCAGTATTTT. Translated: CASRPHMFSTDTQYF.

This clonotype was recorded at least ten times. This sequence joins TRBV15 and TRBJ2-5, with D possibly TRBD1 on 6 matching bases. The CDR3 loop spans 17 amino acids. Germline V gives CDR1 LNHNV, CDR2 YYDKDF (reference sequence). The V and J ends lost 0 bases and 2 bases respectively, with 16 bases between them. The CDR3: CATSRDNRVIVQETQYF. The CDR3 coding sequence is TGTGCCACCAGCAGAGATAACAGGGTAATTGTACAAGAGACCCAGTACTTC.

This rearrangement joins TRBV29-1 to TRBJ1-3; unclear D gene. CDR1 is SQVTM, CDR2 ANQGSEA, per germline. V lost 1 base to trimming and J lost 0 bases, with 10 bases between them. The CDR3 loop spans 15 amino acids. The CDR3 here is CSVEGLVGSGNTIYF. Written as DNA, the CDR3 is TGCAGCGTTGAAGGCCTTGTTGGCTCTGGAAACACCATATATTTT. Based on the CDR3 plus reference TRBV29-1 and TRBJ1-3, the full variable domain is SAVISQKPSRDICQRGTSLTIQCQVDSQVTMMFWYRQQPGQSLTLIATANQGSEATYESGFVIDKFPISRPNLTFSTLTVSNMSPEDSSIYLCSVEGLVGSGNTIYFGEGSWLTVV.

This clonotype occurred a few times. The chain couples TRBV5-1 to TRBJ1-6; tentative D call: TRBD1 (6 bases). The germline V gene has CDR1 SGHRS and CDR2 YFSETQ. The ends were cut back, 2 bases at V and 10 bases at J, with 13 bases in the middle. The CDR3 consists of 14 residues. The CDR3, as DNA: TGCGCCAGCAGCTTCGGCAGGGGAGTCTCACCCCTCCACTTT. It is translated as CASSFGRGVSPLHF.

The chain uses TRBV11-2 and TRBJ2-7; a weak D match, TRBD1 (5 bases). V lost 2 bases and J lost 4, with 15 bases in between. This CDR3 is built from 15 residues. Looked up from germline, CDR1 is SGHAT and CDR2 is FQNNGV. DNA for the CDR3: TGTGCCAGCAGCTTAATGACAGAGAGTAAGTACGAGCAGTACTTC. Amino acid sequence: CASSLMTESKYEQYF.

The genes are TRBV30 and TRBJ2-3; 7 positions match TRBD2. Germline trimming cut 5 bases from V and 7 bases from J; bases unmatched to any gene: 15. Germline V gene lookup returns CDR1 GTSNPN and CDR2 SVGIG (reference sequence). The CDR3 totals 15 residues. The CDR3, as DNA: TGTGCCTGGTGGGAGGGCGGGGGAAATCGAAATACGCAGTATTTT. Encoded protein: CAWWEGGGNRNTQYF.

The chain recombines TRBV10-3 with TRBJ2-1, with D maybe TRBD1 (5 bases). V gave up 2 bases and J gave up 9 bases, with 17 bases separating them. Germline lookup yields CDR1 ENHRY and CDR2 SYGVKD. This CDR3 contains 15 residues. CDR3 loop: CAISEGVTVDPEQFF. The CDR3 DNA reads as TGTGCCATCAGTGAGGGTGTGACAGTAGACCCTGAGCAGTTCTTC.

V is TRBV12-5 and J is TRBJ2-2; tentatively, D is TRBD2 (5 bases). Germline CDR1 LGHNT, CDR2 FRNRAP. Trimming pared 1 base from V and 0 bases from J, leaving 12 bases between. The length of the CDR3 is 17 residues. CDR3 sequence reads: CASGLGTVPANTGELFF. Written as DNA, the CDR3 is TGTGCTAGTGGTTTGGGGACTGTTCCTGCGAACACCGGGGAGCTGTTTTTT.

The chain joins TRBV20-1 to TRBJ2-5; D is ambiguous. This CDR3 comprises 11 residues. Germline values: CDR1 DFQATT, CDR2 SNEGSKA (reference sequence). Trimming removed 4 bases at V and 3 bases at J, with 6 bases between. The CDR3 coding sequence is TGCAGTGCTACCCAGAAAGAGACCCAGTACTTC. It is translated as CSATQKETQYF.

Many counts were recorded for this clonotype. The chain joins TRBV12-3 or TRBV12-4 to TRBJ2-7; 8 bases are a match to TRBD1. V lost 6 bases and J lost 1; bases outside the gene matches: 2. The CDR3 length is 13 residues. The CDR3 here is CASSRDRSYEQYF. The CDR3 bases are TGTGCCAGCAGCCGGGACAGGTCCTACGAGCAGTACTTC.

At least ten counts were recorded for this clonotype. This chain connects TRBV11-3 to TRBJ1-4; D is ambiguous. Looked up from germline, CDR1 is SGHNT and CDR2 is YENEEA. The CDR3 has 12 residues. The V gene lost 5 bases and the J gene lost 7 bases, with 8 bases spanning the gap. The chain's CDR3 is CASSAWAEKLFF. DNA for the CDR3: TGTGCCAGCAGCGCCTGGGCTGAAAAACTGTTTTTT.